The 5 T cell receptor beta chains given below trace back to one sample, sequenced in a study of response to subunit inactivated influenza vaccine. TCRdb processed the RT-PCR reads anew with MiXCR; each CDR3 protein has one entry. The sample yields hundreds of thousands of distinct CDR3 sequences, more than 11% seen once. Sequences were derived from PBMCs from blood, sampled roughly 2 weeks before vaccination. The receptors were gathered from a man aged 45-65 years who received an inactivated influenza vaccine.

This clonotype was counted many times. This chain links TRBV12-3 or TRBV12-4 with TRBJ2-1; D is unresolved. The V end lost 1 base, the J end lost 4 bases, and 5 bases lay between the germline ends. The CDR3 contains 13 residues. CDR3 DNA: TGTGCCAGCAGTTTAGGCCGATACAATGAGCAGTTCTTC. This gives the protein CASSLGRYNEQFF.

The chain joins TRBV15 to TRBJ2-7; 7 bases agree with TRBD1. Germline assignment: CDR1 LNHNV and CDR2 YYDKDF (reference sequence). After removal of 6 bases from V and 6 bases from J, the junction contained 14 bases not matched to a gene. The CDR3 runs to 15 residues. The CDR3 DNA reads TGTGCCACCAGTATGAGACAGGGTAGGAGAGGCGAGCAGTACTTC. It translates to CATSMRQGRRGEQYF.

This clonotype was counted only a few times. The chain employs TRBV7-9 and TRBJ2-2, with 7 bases identical to TRBD1. The germline V gene has CDR1 SEHNR and CDR2 FQNEAQ (reference sequence). This CDR3 region has 14 residues. After removal of 5 bases from V and 6 bases from J, the junction contained 6 bases not matched to a gene. The DNA for the CDR3 is TGTGCCAGCAGCCTAAATACAGGGGCCGGGGAGCTGTTTTTT. It yields the protein CASSLNTGAGELFF.

The sample holds a few counts of this clonotype. The chain recombines TRBV5-1 with TRBJ1-2; 8 nucleotides align to TRBD1. The trim removed 1 base at V and 8 bases at J, leaving 16 bases unmatched. The germline gives CDR1 SGHRS, CDR2 YFSETQ. The CDR3 consists of 17 residues. CDR3 protein: CASSLNGQGIRLGGYTF. In nucleotides, the CDR3 is TGCGCCAGCAGCTTGAATGGACAGGGAATAAGATTGGGCGGCTACACCTTC.

The rearrangement links TRBV3-1 to TRBJ2-3, with D unclear. The CDR3 has 13 amino acids. Germline CDR1 and CDR2: LGHDT and YNNKEL (reference sequence). The V end was cut by 4 bases, the J end by 6 bases, with 11 bases between. The CDR3 is CASSRTSPDTQYF. The CDR3 DNA follows: TGTGCCAGCAGCCGGACCTCTCCGGATACGCAGTATTTT.